This T cell receptor (beta chain) appears in the sequencing data of a study of CD8 T cells in Susac syndrome. Study outcomes and limitations: It was acknowledged in the study that its TCR sequencing and HLA analysis involved a relatively small number of individuals.

RNA, at 0.5 to 1 ug, was reverse transcribed with random hexamers. An immunoSEQ multiplex PCR generated amplified TCR beta CDR3 products spanning 54 Vbeta and 13 Jbeta. TCRdb processed the immunoSEQ multiplex PCR reads anew with MiXCR; each CDR3 protein has one entry. The profile shows under 150,000 distinct CDR3 sequences, 94% of them singletons. This clonotype was detected ten times or more. Its antigen is not known. The study sequenced TCR beta in blood CD8+ and CD4+ T cells. Germline V gene sequence: CDR1 SGHVS, CDR2 FQNEAQ. This CDR3 contains 11 residues. V was trimmed by 2 bases and J by 3 bases, leaving 0 bases between them.

Sequencing was performed on CD8+ T cells from PBMCs. The clonotype was recovered from a human donor in good health. V gene TRBV7-8 combines with J gene TRBJ2-3, with D unclear. The CDR3 DNA follows: TGTGCCAGCAGCTTAACAGATACGCAGTATTTT. This encodes CASSLTDTQYF.